This entry describes one T cell receptor (beta chain). Antigen: not known. V lost 11 bases to trimming and J lost 7 bases; unmatched junction nucleotides: 12. Germline-derived CDR1 and CDR2 are MDHEN and SYDVKM. The CDR3 is 14 amino acids. PCR primers comprised 60 Vbeta and 13 Jbeta primers. Only in-frame clones appear in the TCRdb table, and some are missing; sequencing was by immunoSEQ multiplex PCR. Among roughly 200,000 clones listed, approximately 85% were seen once. This entry is derived from a study of cytomegalovirus exposure and HLA in healthy donors. Study-wide results and limits: In an earlier analysis, about 90% or about 30%: the productive usage of most TCR beta V segments. It was only CMV serostatus that was available as immune exposure information.

This chain joins TRBV28 and TRBJ2-1, with TRBD1 matching 9 bases. This TCR came from a woman aged 45-60 years in good health and CMV-seronegative. Material: PBMCs. CDR3: CAAARWTGVNEQFF. CDR3 coding DNA: TGTGCCGCAGCTAGATGGACAGGGGTAAATGAGCAGTTCTTC.